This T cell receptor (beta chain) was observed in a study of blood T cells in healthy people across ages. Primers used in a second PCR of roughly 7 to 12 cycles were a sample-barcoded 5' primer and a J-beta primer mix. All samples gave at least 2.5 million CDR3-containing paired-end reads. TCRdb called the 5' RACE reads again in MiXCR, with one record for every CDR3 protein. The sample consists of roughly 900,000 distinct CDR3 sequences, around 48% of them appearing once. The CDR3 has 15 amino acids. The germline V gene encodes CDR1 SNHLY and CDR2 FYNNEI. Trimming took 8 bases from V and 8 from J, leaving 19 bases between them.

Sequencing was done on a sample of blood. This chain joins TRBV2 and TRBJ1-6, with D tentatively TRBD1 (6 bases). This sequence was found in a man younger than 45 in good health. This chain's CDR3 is CASRQTATGDSPLHF. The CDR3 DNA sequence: TGTGCCAGCCGCCAAACCGCGACAGGAGATTCACCCCTCCACTTT.